This entry lists 5 T cell receptor beta chains sequenced from one sample in a study of identical twins. MiXCR was run by TCRdb on the 5' RACE reads, yielding one entry per CDR3 protein. This sample has 1.5 million to 2 million distinct CDR3 sequences, with about 31% found just once. Sequencing was performed on cord blood. These receptors originate from a newborn girl in good health.

This clonotype turned up a few times. J is TRBJ2-7 and V is TRBV9; 8 bases are shared with TRBD2. Germline CDR1 and CDR2: SGDLS and YYNGEE. The V and J ends lost 0 bases and 7 bases, in that order; junction bases with no gene match: 12. This CDR3 contains 16 residues. CDR3 DNA: TGTGCCAGCAGCGTAGAGTTCTGGCGGGGGGACAATGAGCAGTACTTC. It yields the protein CASSVEFWRGDNEQYF.

This clonotype was counted between two and nine times. V gene TRBV29-1 combines with J gene TRBJ2-1, with 8 bases fitting TRBD2. The CDR3 extends over 14 amino acids. The trim removed 6 bases at V and 8 bases at J, leaving 12 bases unmatched. The germline V gene encodes CDR1 SQVTM and CDR2 ANQGSEA. In nucleotides, the CDR3 is TGCAGCGTGGTGGGAGGGACTAGGGTCGATGAGCAGTTCTTC. Amino acid sequence: CSVVGGTRVDEQFF.

Concerning this clonotype: A much bigger clone sits one base away, suggesting this may be a read error. V gene TRBV7-2 combines with J gene TRBJ2-7; D call uncertain. This CDR3 region has 13 residues. In germline, CDR1 is SGHTA, CDR2 FQGNSA. CDR3 DNA sequence: TGTGCCAGCAGCTTAAGGGCCCCCTACGAGCAGTGCTTC. This codes for CASSLRAPYEQCF. The complete variable domain, with remaining parts taken from reference TRBV7-2 and TRBJ2-7, reads GAGVSQSPSNKVTEKGKDVELRCDPISGHTALYWYRQSLGQGLEFLIYFQGNSAPDKSGLPSDRFSAERTGGSVSTLTIQRTQQEDSAVYLCASSLRAPYEQCFGPGTRLTVT.

The rearrangement joins TRBV20-1 to TRBJ2-7; 10 nucleotides align to TRBD1. CDR1 and CDR2 (germline): DFQATT, SNEGSKA (reference sequence). The CDR3 runs 13 residues. The V and J ends lost 6 bases and 2 bases, in that order; junction bases with no gene match: 4. The CDR3 protein is CSAIGQGAYEQYF. The CDR3 region has the DNA TGCAGTGCCATAGGACAGGGGGCCTACGAGCAGTACTTC.

Only a few counts were recorded for this clonotype. This chain uses TRBV24-1 with TRBJ2-3, with 9 bases identical to TRBD1. CDR3 length: 15 residues. Germline V CDR1 and CDR2: KGHDR, SFDVKD. V trimming: 8 bases; J trimming: 2 bases; junction bases outside the gene matches: 7. The CDR3 region is CATTRQGDPTDTQYF. The DNA of the CDR3 is TGTGCCACCACTAGACAGGGGGATCCCACAGATACGCAGTATTTT.